These 20 T cell receptor beta chains came from one sample sequenced in a study of T cell clonotyping in hematopoietic cell transplantation. This table comes from immunoSEQ multiplex PCR, and its TCRdb copy is limited to in-frame clones, with some not included. Of about 4,500 clones listed, around 85% are singletons. Sequencing used peripheral blood mononuclear cells, obtained 180 days after allogeneic stem cell transplant. The receptors stem from a male patient in his sixties who had an allogeneic stem cell transplant from an unrelated donor, so T cells may come from the graft donor. Some clones in this sample may be carry-over from other donors' samples.

The chain is built from TRBV27 and TRBJ2-7; the match to TRBD1 covers 12 bases. The CDR3 covers 16 residues. With V trimmed by 4 bases and J by 9 bases, 13 bases remained unmatched. The germline gives CDR1 MNHEY, CDR2 SMNVEV (reference sequence). CDR3 nucleotides: TGTGCCAGCAGTTGGGACAGGGGGCACCCTCCCCTCGCGCAGTACTTC. Protein product: CASSWDRGHPPLAQYF.

V usage is TRBV7-8 and J usage is TRBJ1-5; D gene uncertain. Trimming cost V 1 base and J 5 bases, with 6 bases left between them. The CDR3 is 13 residues long. Germline V gene sequence: CDR1 SGHVS, CDR2 FQNEAQ. The CDR3 is CASSLGVYQPQHF. CDR3 bases: TGTGCCAGCAGCTTAGGAGTTTATCAGCCCCAGCATTTT.

This sequence joins TRBV5-1 and TRBJ2-1, with TRBD2 matching 14 bases. The J segment lost 3 bases and the V segment lost 4 bases, leaving 9 bases of the junction unmatched. The germline V gene has CDR1 SGHRS and CDR2 YFSETQ. The CDR3 is 18 residues long. CDR3 in amino acids: CASSRGTSGSDYYNEQFF. The CDR3 nucleotides read TGCGCCAGCAGCCGGGGGACTAGCGGGAGCGACTACTACAATGAGCAGTTCTTC.

V gene TRBV6-5 combines with J gene TRBJ2-1, with 9 bases matching TRBD2. From germline, CDR1 is MNHEY and CDR2 SVGAGI. The CDR3 covers 14 residues. With 6 bases clipped from V and 8 bases from J, the junction kept 8 bases outside the gene matches. The CDR3 sequence: CASSTGLAPDEQFF. The CDR3 DNA sequence: TGTGCCAGCAGCACAGGACTAGCGCCCGATGAGCAGTTCTTC.

The gene calls are TRBV7-9 and TRBJ1-2; tentatively, D is TRBD1 (5 bases). This CDR3 has 15 amino acids. Germline V gene lookup returns CDR1 SEHNR and CDR2 FQNEAQ (reference sequence). The V end lost 1 base, the J end lost 4 bases, and 13 bases lay between the germline ends. For the CDR3, the DNA is TGTGCCAGCAGCTTAGAGGCGGGACTGACCTATGGCTACACCTTC. Amino acid sequence: CASSLEAGLTYGYTF.

The V gene is TRBV4-1, the J gene TRBJ2-7; weak D call: TRBD1 (6 bases). In germline, CDR1 is MGHRA, CDR2 YSYEKL. Trimming stripped 5 bases from V and 9 bases from J, with 11 bases between. The CDR3 spans 11 residues. This CDR3 is CASSVDSRQYF. The CDR3 nucleotides read TGCGCCAGCAGCGTGGACAGCAGGCAGTACTTC.

This clone was counted once. The rearrangement uses TRBV7-9 and TRBJ2-2; 11 bases fit TRBD2. Germline loops: CDR1 SEHNR, CDR2 FQNEAQ (reference sequence). V was pared by 5 bases and J by 5 bases, with 7 bases of the junction left unmatched. The CDR3 consists of 16 residues. The DNA for the CDR3 is TGTGCCAGCAGCCCCAGACTAGCGGGACTAACCGGGGAGCTGTTTTTT. Protein sequence: CASSPRLAGLTGELFF.

This chain joins TRBV28 and TRBJ2-7, with 8 bases aligning to TRBD1. The ends lost 7 bases at V and 5 bases at J; junction bases unmatched: 13. The CDR3 extends over 15 amino acids. Germline V gives CDR1 MDHEN, CDR2 SYDVKM. The CDR3 DNA reads as TGTGCCAGCATTAAAGCCGGGACAGGTTCTGACGAGCAGTACTTC. This gives the protein CASIKAGTGSDEQYF.

The genes are TRBV6-1 and TRBJ1-5; D unclear. This CDR3 contains 15 residues. The germline CDR1 and CDR2 sequences are MNHNS and SASEGT. V lost 0 bases to trimming and J lost 3 bases, with 9 bases between them. The CDR3 DNA is TGTGCCAGCAGTGAAGCCGGACGTTCCAATCAGCCCCAGCATTTT. Its protein is CASSEAGRSNQPQHF.

This chain links TRBV18 with TRBJ1-2, with D maybe TRBD1 (5 bases). The germline V gene encodes CDR1 KGHSH and CDR2 LQKENI. Trimming took 6 bases from V and 8 from J, leaving 22 bases between them. This CDR3 has 15 amino acids. The CDR3 coding sequence is TGTGCCAGCTCCCATACCGTACTAGGCAGGGACGGCTACACCTTC. This encodes CASSHTVLGRDGYTF.

The chain uses TRBV2 and TRBJ2-4; D perhaps matches TRBD2 (6 bases). This CDR3 contains 11 residues. The germline V gene encodes CDR1 SNHLY and CDR2 FYNNEI. Trimming left V 10 bases short and J 7 bases short, with 11 bases between. The CDR3 coding sequence is TGTGCCACCGAGGGGAGGAACATTCAGTACTTC. Its protein is CATEGRNIQYF. The full variable domain, completed using reference TRBV2 and TRBJ2-4, is EPEVTQTPSHQVTQMGQEVILRCVPISNHLYFYWYRQILGQKVEFLVSFYNNEISEKSEIFDDQFSVERPDGSNFTLKIRSTKLEDSAMYFCATEGRNIQYFGAGTRLSVL.

The genes are TRBV30 and TRBJ2-2, with D uncertain. The V gene's germline CDR1 is GTSNPN and CDR2 SVGIG (reference sequence). Trimming took 2 bases from V and 0 from J, leaving 7 bases between them. The CDR3 has 14 amino acids. The DNA of the CDR3 is TGTGCCTGGAGTAGCCTTCCGAACACCGGGGAGCTGTTTTTT. Encoded protein: CAWSSLPNTGELFF.

The chain employs TRBV6-1 and TRBJ1-5; D is unclear. The V gene lost 2 bases and the J gene lost 7 bases, with 15 bases spanning the gap. The CDR3 extends over 15 amino acids. The germline CDR1 and CDR2 sequences are MNHNS and SASEGT. CDR3 loop: CASSERPRREQPQHF. Here the CDR3 DNA reads TGTGCCAGCAGTGAACGGCCGAGGCGGGAGCAGCCCCAGCATTTT.

V is TRBV6-1 and J is TRBJ1-2, with TRBD1 as a possible D gene (5 bases). Trimming shortened V by 2 bases and J by 4 bases, and 14 bases separated the two germline ends. The germline V gene has CDR1 MNHNS and CDR2 SASEGT. CDR3 length equals 15 residues. CDR3 region: CASSEYAGFGYGYTF. The CDR3 DNA follows: TGTGCCAGCAGTGAATATGCAGGGTTTGGCTATGGCTACACCTTC.

There are a few counts of this clone. The genes are TRBV7-9 and TRBJ2-2; TRBD1 matches 10 bases. Germline trimming cut 4 bases from V and 3 bases from J; bases unmatched to any gene: 5. In germline, CDR1 is SEHNR, CDR2 FQNEAQ (reference sequence). This CDR3 has 16 residues. The DNA for the CDR3 is TGTGCCAGCAGCTACCGACAGGGGGCGGACACCGGGGAGCTGTTTTTT. Translation: CASSYRQGADTGELFF.

The V call is TRBV13, the J call TRBJ2-1, with 7 nucleotides matching TRBD2. Germline V gene lookup returns CDR1 PRHDT and CDR2 FYEKMQ (reference sequence). The length of the CDR3 is 14 residues. Trimming at V came to 5 bases and at J to 3 bases, leaving 4 bases not matched to a gene. The CDR3 DNA reads TGTGCCAGCAGCGGGGGACTATACTACAATGAGCAGTTCTTC. Translation: CASSGGLYYNEQFF.

V gene TRBV27 combines with J gene TRBJ2-7, with D tentatively TRBD1 (5 bases). V lost 6 bases, J lost 2 bases, and 11 bases lay in between. Germline V CDR1 and CDR2: MNHEY, SMNVEV (reference sequence). This CDR3 has 13 residues. CDR3 protein: CASSPQGPYEQYF. The CDR3 nucleotides read TGTGCCAGCAGCCCCCAGGGTCCCTACGAGCAGTACTTC.

This chain joins TRBV9 and TRBJ1-3; D is possibly TRBD1 (6 bases). Looked up from germline, CDR1 is SGDLS and CDR2 is YYNGEE. This CDR3 contains 15 residues. Trimming stripped 0 bases from V and 0 bases from J, with 7 bases between. This CDR3 reads CASSVGTDSGNTIYF. The CDR3 DNA reads as TGTGCCAGCAGCGTAGGGACAGACTCTGGAAACACCATATATTTT.

V usage is TRBV5-6 and J usage is TRBJ1-2; no firm D call. V was shortened by 0 bases and J by 2 bases, with 8 bases between the two germline ends. The V gene's germline CDR1 is SGHDT and CDR2 YYEEEE. This CDR3 comprises 14 residues. The CDR3 region is CASSLAPENYGYTF. The DNA for the CDR3 is TGTGCCAGCAGCTTGGCCCCAGAAAACTATGGCTACACCTTC.

The chain links TRBV2 to TRBJ1-3; D perhaps matches TRBD1 (6 bases). V lost 8 bases and J lost 2, with 10 bases in between. Germline V lookup: CDR1 SNHLY, CDR2 FYNNEI. The CDR3 loop spans 13 amino acids. CDR3 sequence reads: CASAGGTGNTIYF. DNA of the CDR3: TGTGCCAGCGCGGGGGGCACTGGAAACACCATATATTTT.